This T cell receptor (beta chain) is drawn from a study of T-cell memory formation after mild COVID-19. Using its own MiXCR run on the 5' RACE reads, TCRdb lists one record per CDR3 protein. Of roughly 450,000 distinct CDR3 sequences detected, about a sixth appear once; the ten largest clones hold 20% to 25%. V was clipped by 1 base and J by 5 bases; unmatched bases: 1. There are 14 residues in the CDR3. Germline CDR1 reads LGHNA; CDR2 reads YSLEER. The TCR comes from a young man who had mild COVID-19 (a few samples of this study predate the infection). Cell type and time point are not known. This chain uses TRBV4-3 with TRBJ2-1, with 8 nucleotides matching TRBD1. The sequenced sample consisted of PBMCs or a T cell subset sorted from them (not recorded which). The CDR3 reads CASSQGQGNNEQFF. CDR3 nucleotide sequence: TGCGCCAGCAGCCAAGGACAGGGGAACAATGAGCAGTTCTTC.